The 25 T cell receptor beta chains presented below share a single source sample, sequenced in a study of technical replicates of blood from a handful of donors. The repertoire was sequenced with immunoSEQ multiplex PCR; TCRdb's copy has only in-frame clones and lacks some. Of some 71,000 clones listed, around 97% were seen once; the top ten hold approximately 0.21%. Sequences were obtained from T cells isolated from PBMCs. Every receptor here comes from a human donor in good health.

This chain connects TRBV25-1 to TRBJ1-5, with TRBD1 identical over 7 bases. CDR1 and CDR2 (germline): MGHDK, SYGVNS. The trim removed 7 bases at V and 6 bases at J, leaving 6 bases unmatched. CDR3 length: 13 amino acids. For the CDR3, the DNA is TGTGCCAGCACAGGGGGGTCGGGTCAGCCCCAGCATTTT. Translated: CASTGGSGQPQHF.

This clone was counted a single time. The chain combines TRBV11-2 with TRBJ1-6; 9 nucleotides line up with TRBD1. V dropped 2 bases and J dropped 10; count of bases not matched to a gene: 6. This CDR3 has 15 amino acids. In germline, CDR1 is SGHAT, CDR2 FQNNGV. The DNA for the CDR3 is TGTGCCAGCAGCTTATGGACAGGGGAGGGATCACCCCTCCACTTT. It translates to CASSLWTGEGSPLHF. Complete variable domain (other parts from reference TRBV11-2 and TRBJ1-6): EAGVAQSPRYKIIEKRQSVAFWCNPISGHATLYWYQQILGQGPKLLIQFQNNGVVDDSQLPKDRFSAERLKGVDSTLKIQPAKLEDSAVYLCASSLWTGEGSPLHFGNGTRLTVT.

The rearrangement joins TRBV6-1 to TRBJ2-3, with D hard to call. From germline, CDR1 is MNHNS and CDR2 SASEGT. Trimming cost V 7 bases and J 1 base, with 15 bases left between them. This CDR3 region has 15 residues. CDR3 protein: CASNLPRSGTDTQYF. In DNA form, the CDR3 reads TGTGCCAGCAACCTCCCTCGGAGTGGCACAGATACGCAGTATTTT.

This clone was observed a single time. The chain's CDR3 is CASSLSIGTRNTGELFF. CDR3 nucleotides: TGCGCCAGCAGCTTGTCCATCGGGACTAGGAACACCGGGGAGCTGTTTTTT. V is TRBV5-1 and J is TRBJ2-2, with 8 bases that match TRBD2. This CDR3 has 17 amino acids. V shed 1 base and J 1 base; nucleotides not matched to a gene: 6. Per the germline V gene, CDR1 is SGHRS and CDR2 is YFSETQ.

V is TRBV9 and J is TRBJ2-2; D perhaps matches TRBD1 (5 bases). This CDR3 is 15 amino acids long. Trimming pared 1 base from V and 3 bases from J, leaving 10 bases between. Looked up from germline, CDR1 is SGDLS and CDR2 is YYNGEE. CDR3 sequence: CASSVTGSDTGELFF. Written as DNA, the CDR3 is TGTGCCAGCAGCGTAACAGGCTCGGACACCGGGGAGCTGTTTTTT.

The chain is built from TRBV4-2 and TRBJ2-1, with TRBD1 matching over 8 bases. V lost 0 bases, J lost 10 bases, and 11 bases stayed unmatched. CDR1 is LGHNA, CDR2 YNFKEQ, per germline. The CDR3 runs 16 residues. CDR3 in amino acids: CASSQDLFGTGREQFF. DNA for the CDR3: TGTGCCAGCAGCCAAGATCTCTTCGGGACAGGCAGGGAGCAGTTCTTC.

The gene calls are TRBV2 and TRBJ1-6; D is unresolved. V shed 3 bases and J shed 4 bases, with 7 bases lying between them. The length of the CDR3 is 14 residues. Germline V lookup: CDR1 SNHLY, CDR2 FYNNEI. CDR3 sequence reads: CASSDRDYNSPLHF. CDR3 DNA: TGTGCCAGCAGTGACCGGGATTATAATTCACCCCTCCACTTT.

The chain joins TRBV7-6 to TRBJ2-2; 7 nucleotides agree with TRBD1. The CDR3 contains 16 residues. The germline V gene has CDR1 SGHVS and CDR2 FNYEAQ. V trimming: 3 bases; J trimming: 5 bases; junction bases outside the gene matches: 9. The CDR3 nucleotides are TGTGCCAGCAGCTTCAGACAGGGTCTTAGGACCGGGGAGCTGTTTTTT. This codes for CASSFRQGLRTGELFF.

The chain is built from TRBV27 and TRBJ2-4; the D is unclear. The CDR3 has 16 residues. The ends were cut back, 0 bases at V and 0 bases at J, with 9 bases in the middle. CDR1 is MNHEY, CDR2 SMNVEV, per germline (reference sequence). This CDR3 reads CASSLSFTLAKNIQYF. The CDR3 nucleotides read TGTGCCAGCAGTTTATCCTTTACTTTAGCCAAAAACATTCAGTACTTC.

The rearrangement uses TRBV21-1 and TRBJ2-5; the table's D call, TRBD2, was not checked against the DNA. TRBV21-1 is a known pseudogene. CDR3 size: 15 residues. The CDR3 DNA is TGTGCCAGCAGCAAAGTGGTGCTCCCCGGTGAGACCCAGTACTTC. It is translated as CASSKVVLPGETQYF.

This chain uses TRBV5-1 with TRBJ2-7, with 9 bases matching TRBD2. Germline CDR1 and CDR2: SGHRS and YFSETQ. V was clipped by 0 bases and J by 1 base; unmatched bases: 2. The CDR3 contains 15 residues. The CDR3, as DNA: TGCGCCAGCAGCTTGGGGACTAGCGCGTCCTACGAGCAGTACTTC. It codes for CASSLGTSASYEQYF.

The CDR3 region is CASSLSPAGTYNEQFF. The CDR3 DNA follows: TGTGCCAGCAGTTTATCCCCTGCGGGGACCTACAATGAGCAGTTCTTC. The chain links TRBV27 to TRBJ2-1, with a possible D match to TRBD2 (6 bases). V was shortened by 0 bases and J by 2 bases, with 11 bases between the two germline ends. The length of the CDR3 is 16 residues. From germline, CDR1 is MNHEY and CDR2 SMNVEV (reference sequence).

The chain combines TRBV9 with TRBJ2-2; D gene uncertain. Per the germline V gene, CDR1 is SGDLS and CDR2 is YYNGEE. V shed 3 bases and J shed 4 bases, with 13 bases lying between them. The CDR3 sequence is 15 residues long. The CDR3 DNA reads as TGTGCCAGCAGCGGTTCCGAGGTCCCCACCGGGGAGCTGTTTTTT. Translation: CASSGSEVPTGELFF.

The chain links TRBV13 to TRBJ1-2, with TRBD1 as a possible D gene (6 bases). The CDR3 is made up of 14 amino acids. Trimming stripped 0 bases from V and 4 bases from J, with 9 bases between. Per germline, CDR1 PRHDT and CDR2 FYEKMQ (reference sequence). For the CDR3, the DNA is TGTGCCAGCAGCTTAGGGGACAGACTCTATGGCTACACCTTC. Encoded protein: CASSLGDRLYGYTF. Full variable domain (remainder filled in from reference TRBV13 and TRBJ1-2): AAGVIQSPRHLIKEKRETATLKCYPIPRHDTVYWYQQGPGQDPQFLISFYEKMQSDKGSIPDRFSAQQFSDYHSELNMSSLELGDSALYFCASSLGDRLYGYTFGSGTRLTVV.

This chain connects TRBV5-6 to TRBJ1-1, with D maybe TRBD1 (6 bases). V lost 0 bases, J lost 3 bases, and 15 bases lay in between. Germline assignment: CDR1 SGHDT and CDR2 YYEEEE. This CDR3 has 16 residues. CDR3 DNA: TGTGCCAGCAGCTTGGCTTTGGTCAGGGGAGACACTGAAGCTTTCTTT. Amino acids: CASSLALVRGDTEAFF.

CDR3 loop: CASSPGQGEGAFF. CDR3 coding DNA: TGTGCCAGCAGCCCCGGACAGGGAGAGGGAGCTTTCTTT. The genes are TRBV11-3 and TRBJ1-1; 8 bases are shared with TRBD1. V trimming: 5 bases; J trimming: 10 bases; junction bases outside the gene matches: 9. Germline V gene sequence: CDR1 SGHNT, CDR2 YENEEA. There are 13 residues in the CDR3.

The rearrangement links TRBV30 to TRBJ2-5; 8 nucleotides match TRBD2. The germline V gene encodes CDR1 GTSNPN and CDR2 SVGIG (reference sequence). The J segment lost 2 bases and the V segment lost 1 base, leaving 3 bases of the junction unmatched. The CDR3 contains 14 residues. CDR3 DNA sequence: TGTGCCTGGAGTGGCGGGGGGAAACAAGAGACCCAGTACTTC. Amino acids: CAWSGGGKQETQYF.

The gene calls are TRBV7-9 and TRBJ1-4; D gene ambiguous. CDR3 length: 15 amino acids. Trimming took off 5 bases at V and 0 bases at J, with 10 bases between the two ends. The germline V gene encodes CDR1 SEHNR and CDR2 FQNEAQ (reference sequence). The CDR3 protein is CASSPQITTNEKLFF. CDR3 coding DNA: TGTGCCAGCAGCCCCCAGATAACAACTAATGAAAAACTGTTTTTT.

The chain is built from TRBV15 and TRBJ2-1; 12 nucleotides align to TRBD2. The CDR3 runs 18 residues. Unmatched junction bases numbered 11, after V lost 1 base and J lost 7 bases. The germline V gene encodes CDR1 LNHNV and CDR2 YYDKDF (reference sequence). CDR3 sequence reads: CATSRVGTSGLGGNEQFF. DNA of the CDR3: TGTGCCACCAGCAGAGTAGGGACTAGCGGGCTGGGGGGGAATGAGCAGTTCTTC.

This clone has a single count. This chain uses TRBV7-9 with TRBJ1-1, with D possibly being TRBD1 (5 bases). Germline CDR1 SEHNR, CDR2 FQNEAQ (reference sequence). The CDR3 totals 12 residues. Trimming removed 5 bases at V and 7 bases at J, with 11 bases between. CDR3 region: CASSQGGGEAFF. CDR3 coding DNA: TGTGCCAGCAGCCAGGGAGGCGGTGAAGCTTTCTTT.

The chain combines TRBV5-4 with TRBJ2-1; 7 nucleotides align to TRBD1. The V segment lost 4 bases and the J segment 7 bases; nucleotides outside the gene matches: 5. Germline V CDR1 and CDR2: SGHNT, YYREEE (reference sequence). This CDR3 has 13 amino acids. CDR3 DNA sequence: TGTGCCAGCAGCGGGGGACAGCTGAATGAGCAGTTCTTC. Translated, it gives CASSGGQLNEQFF.

The V and J genes are TRBV19 and TRBJ2-5, with 7 bases lining up with TRBD1. This CDR3 contains 14 residues. The trim removed 5 bases at V and 1 base at J, leaving 4 bases unmatched. Per the germline V gene, CDR1 is LNHDA and CDR2 is SQIVND (reference sequence). CDR3 sequence (DNA): TGTGCCAGTAGTTATGGGACAGCCCAAGAGACCCAGTACTTC. This encodes CASSYGTAQETQYF.

For the CDR3, the DNA is TGTGCCAGCAGCGTAGATAGCGGGAGTCTTTACGAGCAGTACTTC. Translating it yields CASSVDSGSLYEQYF. The gene calls are TRBV9 and TRBJ2-7; 9 nucleotides align to TRBD2. The CDR3 is made up of 15 amino acids. The V gene end was trimmed by 0 bases and the J gene end by 4 bases; junction bases not matched to a gene: 5. Germline CDR1 is SGDLS and CDR2 is YYNGEE.

The genes are TRBV5-4 and TRBJ1-1; D gene unclear. Trimming cost V 0 bases and J 3 bases, with 6 bases left between them. Germline-derived CDR1 and CDR2 are SGHNT and YYREEE (reference sequence). CDR3 length: 13 amino acids. The chain's CDR3 is CASSLDGYTEAFF. The CDR3 region has the DNA TGTGCCAGCAGCTTGGACGGTTACACTGAAGCTTTCTTT.

The chain carries TRBV29-1 and TRBJ1-1, with D unresolved. The CDR3 runs to 10 residues. V dropped 5 bases and J dropped 11 bases, with 12 bases sitting between them. Germline values: CDR1 SQVTM, CDR2 ANQGSEA. CDR3 amino acids: CSVTTKGAFF. In nucleotides, the CDR3 is TGCAGCGTTACGACTAAAGGGGCTTTCTTT.